Listed below are T cell receptor beta chains from one sample, sequenced in a study of technical replicates of blood from a few donors. Sequencing was performed with immunoSEQ multiplex PCR; in TCRdb, only in-frame clones are kept and a portion is missing. The sample has 80,000 or so clones, roughly 96% seen once; the top ten hold about 0.2%. Sequencing was performed on T cells isolated from PBMCs. These TCRs come from a human donor in good health. The CDR3 runs from the conserved cysteine through the conserved F or W. A D gene is named only where the DNA matches it firmly. A clone size is listed for some rows: how often the clone was seen (once, few, many), or a class if it is expanded.

CSVGRGDLYEQYF TGCAGCGTCGGACGGGGGGATCTGTACGAGCAGTACTTC TRBD2 NA TRBJ2-7 TRBV29-1
CASSLGGGTGSSNTF TGTGCCAGCAGCTTAGGGGGGGGGACAGGGTCCTCCAACACCTTC TRBD1 once TRBJ1-2 TRBV7-8
CASSLGTDYEQYF TGTGCCAGCAGCCTCGGGACAGACTACGAGCAGTACTTC TRBD1 NA TRBJ2-7 TRBV5-5
CASSHEEEPYNEQFF TGTGCCAGCAGCCACGAGGAAGAGCCCTACAATGAGCAGTTCTTC NA NA TRBJ2-1 TRBV7-9
CASSYGRSDTEAFF TGTGCCAGCAGTTATGGCAGGTCGGACACTGAAGCTTTCTTT NA NA TRBJ1-1 TRBV6-5
CASSDRQGTGELFF TGTGCCAGCAGTGATAGACAGGGCACCGGGGAGCTGTTTTTT TRBD1 NA TRBJ2-2 TRBV6-1
CASSPTGQGDYGYTF TGCGCCAGCAGCCCTACGGGACAGGGGGACTATGGCTACACCTTC TRBD1 NA TRBJ1-2 TRBV4-1
CASSLLAGAYNEQFF TGCGCCAGCAGCTTACTAGCGGGAGCCTACAATGAGCAGTTCTTC TRBD2 NA TRBJ2-1 TRBV5-1
CASSSRRWRGSVNTEAFF TGCGCCAGCAGCTCTCGTAGGTGGAGAGGGAGCGTGAACACTGAAGCTTTCTTT NA NA TRBJ1-1 TRBV5-1
CASSQGPTSGGTHEQYF TGCGCCAGCAGCCAAGGGCCGACTAGCGGGGGTACACACGAGCAGTACTTC TRBD2 NA TRBJ2-7 TRBV4-1
CASSLSFAGGRDEKLFF TGTGCCAGCAGCTTGTCGTTCGCAGGAGGAAGAGATGAAAAACTGTTTTTT NA NA TRBJ1-4 TRBV5-4
CASSELSGANVLTF TGTGCCAGCAGTGAACTCTCTGGGGCCAACGTCCTGACTTTC NA NA TRBJ2-6 TRBV6-1
CASTNGQGTDTQYF TGTGCCAGCACCAACGGCCAGGGCACAGATACGCAGTATTTT NA NA TRBJ2-3 TRBV28
CASSLLARGNYGYTF TGTGCCAGCAGCTTACTTGCCAGGGGGAACTATGGCTACACCTTC TRBD1 NA TRBJ1-2 TRBV7-9
CASSVDNEQFF TGTGCCAGCAGCGTCGACAATGAGCAGTTCTTC NA NA TRBJ2-1 TRBV9
CASSVKPGLAEQFF TGTGCCAGCAGCGTAAAGCCGGGACTAGCGGAGCAGTTCTTC TRBD2 NA TRBJ2-1 TRBV9
CAWSIPGGVEAFF TGTGCCTGGAGCATCCCCGGGGGTGTTGAAGCTTTCTTT NA NA TRBJ1-1 TRBV30
CASRTGTANTEAFF TGCGCCAGCAGGACCGGGACAGCGAACACTGAAGCTTTCTTT TRBD1 few TRBJ1-1 TRBV5-1
CASSPGQGRTDTQYF TGTGCCAGCAGCCCGGGACAGGGTCGAACAGATACGCAGTATTTT TRBD1 NA TRBJ2-3 TRBV2
CASAPRGRGNTIYF TGTGCCAGCGCTCCCAGGGGAAGAGGAAACACCATATATTTT NA NA TRBJ1-3 TRBV6-5
CASSLRYGVANVLTF TGTGCCAGCAGCCTTCGTTACGGGGTGGCCAACGTCCTGACTTTC NA NA TRBJ2-6 TRBV11-2
CASSPMTGDGPGELFF TGCGCCAGCAGCCCGATGACAGGGGATGGTCCCGGGGAGCTGTTTTTT TRBD1 NA TRBJ2-2 TRBV4-1
CAISDRPSGRATDTQYF TGTGCCATCAGTGATCGGCCTAGCGGGAGGGCTACAGATACGCAGTATTTT TRBD2 NA TRBJ2-3 TRBV10-3
CASSLAPGAGSMNTEAFF TGCGCCAGCAGCTTGGCCCCCGGGGCCGGGAGTATGAACACTGAAGCTTTCTTT NA NA TRBJ1-1 TRBV5-1
CASSPGAGYEQYF TGTGCCAGCTCACCAGGGGCTGGATACGAGCAGTACTTC NA NA TRBJ2-7 TRBV18
CASSSPGQGLAGYTF TGTGCCAGCAGTTCCCCGGGACAAGGGTTAGCTGGCTACACCTTC NA NA TRBJ1-2 TRBV27
CASSTTSGVTDTQYF TGTGCCAGCAGCACGACTAGCGGGGTCACAGATACGCAGTATTTT TRBD2 NA TRBJ2-3 TRBV7-2
CASESGEYTDTQYF TGCGCCAGCGAGTCGGGGGAATACACAGATACGCAGTATTTT NA NA TRBJ2-3 TRBV5-1
CASRPRGSSQTYEQYF TGTGCCAGCAGACCCAGGGGGTCATCTCAGACCTACGAGCAGTACTTC TRBD1 few TRBJ2-7 TRBV27
CASRPYRGLVRNNYNEQFF TGTGCCAGCAGGCCCTACAGGGGACTAGTCAGAAACAACTACAATGAGCAGTTCTTC NA NA TRBJ2-1 TRBV27
CASSPRSQEQFF TGTGCCAGCAGTCCGCGGTCCCAAGAGCAGTTCTTC NA NA TRBJ2-1 TRBV6-6
CASRQGAYEQYF TGTGCCAGCCGTCAGGGGGCCTACGAGCAGTACTTC TRBD1 NA TRBJ2-7 TRBV6-5
CASSRDGGGNTEAFF TGTGCCAGCAGTAGAGACGGGGGGGGCAACACTGAAGCTTTCTTT NA few TRBJ1-1 TRBV27
CSVPLAGVYNEQFF TGCAGCGTTCCCCTAGCGGGGGTCTACAATGAGCAGTTCTTC TRBD2 NA TRBJ2-1 TRBV29-1
CASSVAPGAEETQYF TGTGCCAGCAGCGTAGCGCCCGGTGCCGAAGAGACTCAGTACTTC NA once TRBJ2-5 TRBV9
CASSYLSSYGYTF TGTGCCAGCAGTTACCTCTCGAGCTATGGCTACACCTTC NA NA TRBJ1-2 TRBV6-5
CASSHPGQGAREQFF TGTGCCAGCAGCCACCCGGGACAGGGGGCTCGTGAGCAGTTCTTC TRBD1 NA TRBJ2-1 TRBV7-9
CASRTILAGAGELFF TGTGCCAGCAGAACCATACTAGCGGGGGCCGGGGAGCTGTTTTTT TRBD2 NA TRBJ2-2 TRBV28
CASRSRGHRAFF TGTGCCAGCAGAAGTCGGGGTCACAGAGCTTTCTTT NA NA TRBJ1-1 TRBV5-6
CASSLRSGTGAGNTIYF TGTGCCAGCAGCTTACGGTCCGGGACAGGGGCTGGAAACACCATATATTTT TRBD1 NA TRBJ1-3 TRBV11-2
CASNWGQGADGYTF TGTGCCAGCAATTGGGGACAGGGCGCGGATGGCTACACCTTC TRBD1 NA TRBJ1-2 TRBV2
CASAPGTGNEKLFF TGTGCCAGTGCTCCCGGGACAGGGAATGAAAAACTGTTTTTT TRBD1 NA TRBJ1-4 TRBV19
CSVGGQGWEQYF TGCAGCGTTGGGGGACAGGGGTGGGAGCAGTACTTC TRBD1 NA TRBJ2-7 TRBV29-1
CASSFRGLGSSPLHF TGTGCCAGCAGCTTCAGGGGTCTCGGTAGTTCACCCCTCCACTTT NA NA TRBJ1-6 TRBV11-2
CASIHIGDRNSYEQYF TGTGCCAGCATCCACATAGGGGACAGGAACTCCTACGAGCAGTACTTC TRBD1 NA TRBJ2-7 TRBV28